These T cell receptor beta chains were read from a single sample in a study of blood T cell repertoires in COVID-19. Using immunoSEQ multiplex PCR, the repertoire was profiled, and TCRdb retains in-frame clones only, with some absent. The sample has 150,000 to 200,000 clones, approximately 74% seen once. Sequencing used peripheral blood. The receptors derive from an elderly woman with acute or convalescent COVID-19. The CDR3 runs from the conserved cysteine through the conserved F or W. The order of the fields is J gene, D gene, CDR3 length, clone size, V gene, CDR3 DNA, CDR3 protein. A D gene is named only where the DNA matches it firmly. Not all rows give a size; the values are once, few, many and, for expanded clones, a class.

j_gene: TRBJ2-2; d_gene: -; len: 16; abundance: few; v_gene: TRBV5-1; CDR3nt: TGCGCCAGCAGCTTGGGGTTGTACGGGAACACCGGGGAGCTGTTTTTT; CDR3aa: CASSLGLYGNTGELFF
j_gene: TRBJ1-5; d_gene: TRBD1; len: 14; abundance: -; v_gene: TRBV27; CDR3nt: TGTGCCAGCAGTCCTTGGGACAGGGTTCGGTCCCAGCATTTT; CDR3aa: CASSPWDRVRSQHF
j_gene: TRBJ1-6; d_gene: -; len: 17; abundance: -; v_gene: TRBV5-1; CDR3nt: TGCGCCAGCAGCTCGGGACTTGGGGGAATATATAATTCACCCCTCCACTTT; CDR3aa: CASSSGLGGIYNSPLHF
j_gene: TRBJ1-1; d_gene: -; len: 13; abundance: many; v_gene: TRBV10-3; CDR3nt: TGTGCCACGGGCCGCGGGGGGAACACTGAAGCTTTCTTT; CDR3aa: CATGRGGNTEAFF
j_gene: TRBJ1-6; d_gene: -; len: 14; abundance: -; v_gene: TRBV10-1; CDR3nt: TGCGCCAGCAGTGCCTTTCGCGGTAATTCACCCCTCCACTTT; CDR3aa: CASSAFRGNSPLHF
j_gene: TRBJ2-6; d_gene: -; len: 15; abundance: -; v_gene: TRBV7-8; CDR3nt: TGTGCCAGCAGCTTTTCTGGCATCCTTCCCAACGTCCTGACTTTC; CDR3aa: CASSFSGILPNVLTF
j_gene: TRBJ2-5; d_gene: TRBD2; len: 16; abundance: few; v_gene: TRBV14; CDR3nt: TGTGCCAGCAGCCAAGATTGGACCGGGAGGCGAGAGACCCAGTACTTC; CDR3aa: CASSQDWTGRRETQYF
j_gene: TRBJ2-3; d_gene: -; len: 15; abundance: few; v_gene: TRBV5-1; CDR3nt: TGCGCCAGCCTAGCTTCAGGGACTGGCACAGATACGCAGTATTTT; CDR3aa: CASLASGTGTDTQYF
j_gene: TRBJ2-1; d_gene: TRBD2; len: 20; abundance: -; v_gene: TRBV28; CDR3nt: TGTGCCAGCACGCCGGTAGGGGGACTAGCGGGAGGGGTCTCCTACAATGAGCAGTTCTTC; CDR3aa: CASTPVGGLAGGVSYNEQFF
j_gene: TRBJ2-7; d_gene: TRBD2; len: 15; abundance: -; v_gene: TRBV5-1; CDR3nt: TGCGCCAGCAGCCCAAGCGGGAGGGCCCGCTACGAGCAGTACTTC; CDR3aa: CASSPSGRARYEQYF
j_gene: TRBJ2-1; d_gene: TRBD2; len: 13; abundance: -; v_gene: TRBV6-5; CDR3nt: TGTGCCAGCACAGCTAGCGGATACAATGAGCAGTTCTTC; CDR3aa: CASTASGYNEQFF
j_gene: TRBJ2-6; d_gene: TRBD1; len: 17; abundance: -; v_gene: TRBV25-1; CDR3nt: TGTGCCAGCAGTCCGGGACAGGGAATCTCTGGGGCCAACGTCCTGACTTTC; CDR3aa: CASSPGQGISGANVLTF
j_gene: TRBJ1-2; d_gene: TRBD1; len: 14; abundance: once; v_gene: TRBV2; CDR3nt: TGTGCCAGCAACCGACAGGGGCCCTCGGGTGGCTACACCTTC; CDR3aa: CASNRQGPSGGYTF
j_gene: TRBJ2-1; d_gene: TRBD1; len: 15; abundance: few; v_gene: TRBV6-1; CDR3nt: TGTGCCAGCAGTGAAGGGACAGGGGGCTACAATGAGCAGTTCTTC; CDR3aa: CASSEGTGGYNEQFF
j_gene: TRBJ2-5; d_gene: TRBD2; len: 14; abundance: many; v_gene: TRBV7-8; CDR3nt: TGTGCCAGCAGCGAGGGGAGGGGACCAGAGACCCAGTACTTC; CDR3aa: CASSEGRGPETQYF
j_gene: TRBJ1-1; d_gene: -; len: 14; abundance: -; v_gene: TRBV28; CDR3nt: TGTGCCAGCAGTTTGACCGGGGGGTTTACTGAAGCTTTCTTT; CDR3aa: CASSLTGGFTEAFF
j_gene: TRBJ2-7; d_gene: TRBD1; len: 12; abundance: -; v_gene: TRBV28; CDR3nt: TGTGCCAGCAGTTCTACTCGACAGGGCCCGTACTTC; CDR3aa: CASSSTRQGPYF
j_gene: TRBJ2-7; d_gene: TRBD2; len: 17; abundance: -; v_gene: TRBV14; CDR3nt: TGTGCCAGCAGCGAACTAGCGGGAGTAGGTTCGGTACGCGAGCAGTACTTC; CDR3aa: CASSELAGVGSVREQYF
j_gene: TRBJ1-2; d_gene: -; len: 13; abundance: -; v_gene: TRBV24-1; CDR3nt: TGTGCCACCAGTGACCGGGACATCTATGGCTACACCTTC; CDR3aa: CATSDRDIYGYTF
j_gene: TRBJ1-5; d_gene: -; len: 14; abundance: once; v_gene: TRBV4-1; CDR3nt: TGCGCCAGCAGCCACTCGGGGGTGGATCAGCCCCAGCATTTT; CDR3aa: CASSHSGVDQPQHF
j_gene: TRBJ2-7; d_gene: -; len: 13; abundance: -; v_gene: TRBV24-1; CDR3nt: TGTGCCACCAGCCAGGGCCCAACCTACGAGCAGTACTTC; CDR3aa: CATSQGPTYEQYF
j_gene: TRBJ2-4; d_gene: -; len: 16; abundance: -; v_gene: TRBV5-8; CDR3nt: TGTGCCAGCAGCTTGGTTCAGGGATCAGCCAAAAACATTCAGTACTTC; CDR3aa: CASSLVQGSAKNIQYF
j_gene: TRBJ2-2; d_gene: TRBD2; len: 15; abundance: -; v_gene: TRBV5-1; CDR3nt: TGCGCCAGCAGCCTTGGAACTAGCGGGGCCGGGGAGCTGTTTTTT; CDR3aa: CASSLGTSGAGELFF
j_gene: TRBJ2-1; d_gene: TRBD1; len: 13; abundance: -; v_gene: TRBV10-3; CDR3nt: TGTGCCATCAGTGGGACAGGGGAGGGTGAGCAGTTCTTC; CDR3aa: CAISGTGEGEQFF
j_gene: TRBJ2-1; d_gene: -; len: 13; abundance: -; v_gene: TRBV7-8; CDR3nt: TGTGCCAGCAGCTTAGCGCCGGTAGCTGAGCAGTTCTTC; CDR3aa: CASSLAPVAEQFF
j_gene: TRBJ1-3; d_gene: -; len: 15; abundance: -; v_gene: TRBV9; CDR3nt: TGTGCCAGCAGCGCCAGGGTAGGAGCTGGAAACACCATATATTTT; CDR3aa: CASSARVGAGNTIYF
j_gene: TRBJ2-5; d_gene: -; len: 15; abundance: -; v_gene: TRBV6-1; CDR3nt: TGTGCCAGCAGTGAAAGGAGGGCACCCCAAGAGACCCAGTACTTC; CDR3aa: CASSERRAPQETQYF
j_gene: TRBJ1-4; d_gene: -; len: 16; abundance: -; v_gene: TRBV7-8; CDR3nt: TGTGCCAGCAGCCCACAGGGTTTCGTGACTAATGAAAAACTGTTTTTT; CDR3aa: CASSPQGFVTNEKLFF
j_gene: TRBJ2-7; d_gene: -; len: 17; abundance: many; v_gene: TRBV18; CDR3nt: TGTGCCAGCTCAGCAAACGGCGATACGCTAGGTTCCGACGAGCAGTACTTC; CDR3aa: CASSANGDTLGSDEQYF
j_gene: TRBJ2-5; d_gene: -; len: 12; abundance: -; v_gene: TRBV10-1; CDR3nt: TGCGCCAGCAGTGACGCGGGAGAGACCCAGTACTTC; CDR3aa: CASSDAGETQYF
j_gene: TRBJ2-7; d_gene: TRBD2; len: 16; abundance: few; v_gene: TRBV5-1; CDR3nt: TGCGCCAGCAGACCACTTAGCGGGAAAAAAGCCTACGAGCAGTACTTC; CDR3aa: CASRPLSGKKAYEQYF
j_gene: TRBJ2-3; d_gene: -; len: 19; abundance: -; v_gene: TRBV2; CDR3nt: TGTGCCAGCAGTGAAGGAGACCTCGACTCGCGGCTTTACCCAGATACGCAGTATTTT; CDR3aa: CASSEGDLDSRLYPDTQYF
j_gene: TRBJ2-4; d_gene: TRBD1; len: 12; abundance: -; v_gene: TRBV2; CDR3nt: TGTGCCAGAGGGACAGGGGCTAACATTCAGTACTTC; CDR3aa: CARGTGANIQYF
j_gene: TRBJ1-5; d_gene: -; len: 13; abundance: -; v_gene: TRBV6-5; CDR3nt: TGTGCCAGCAGACAGGTTTCCGATCAGCCCCAGCATTTT; CDR3aa: CASRQVSDQPQHF
j_gene: TRBJ1-1; d_gene: -; len: 15; abundance: -; v_gene: TRBV27; CDR3nt: TGTGCCAGCAGCCGCACCGGGACATTAGGGACTGAAGCTTTCTTT; CDR3aa: CASSRTGTLGTEAFF
j_gene: TRBJ2-7; d_gene: -; len: 12; abundance: -; v_gene: TRBV14; CDR3nt: TGTGCCAGCAGCCAGTTCCTAGGCGAGCAGTACTTC; CDR3aa: CASSQFLGEQYF
j_gene: TRBJ2-2; d_gene: TRBD2; len: 15; abundance: -; v_gene: TRBV7-2; CDR3nt: TGTGCCAGCAGCTGGACTAGCGGAAACACCGGGGAGCTGTTTTTT; CDR3aa: CASSWTSGNTGELFF
j_gene: TRBJ1-6; d_gene: TRBD1; len: 18; abundance: few; v_gene: TRBV9; CDR3nt: TGTGCCAGCAGCGTAGGGCCGGCGGGACAGGGAAATAATTCACCCCTCCACTTT; CDR3aa: CASSVGPAGQGNNSPLHF
j_gene: TRBJ1-1; d_gene: -; len: 17; abundance: -; v_gene: TRBV21-1; CDR3nt: TGTGCCAGGCTGAAGCCGGGACAGGGGGCCAGAGGTACTGAAGCTTTCTTT; CDR3aa: CARLKPGQGARGTEAFF
j_gene: TRBJ1-2; d_gene: TRBD1; len: 15; abundance: -; v_gene: TRBV3-1/TRBV3-2; CDR3nt: TGTGCCAGCAGCCCAGGGGGCCGGACACTCTATGGCTACACCTTC; CDR3aa: CASSPGGRTLYGYTF
j_gene: TRBJ1-1; d_gene: -; len: 15; abundance: -; v_gene: TRBV2; CDR3nt: TGTGCCAGCAGTTTACAGGGCCCGGGTAGCACTGAAGCTTTCTTT; CDR3aa: CASSLQGPGSTEAFF
j_gene: TRBJ2-1; d_gene: TRBD2; len: 16; abundance: -; v_gene: TRBV19; CDR3nt: TGTGCCAGTAGTAACCCCTTAGCGGGAGTGGCCAATGAGCAGTTCTTC; CDR3aa: CASSNPLAGVANEQFF
j_gene: TRBJ1-5; d_gene: TRBD1; len: 15; abundance: -; v_gene: TRBV30; CDR3nt: TGTGCCTGGAGTGTGGGGGGGACAGGGGGTAAGCCCCAGCATTTT; CDR3aa: CAWSVGGTGGKPQHF
j_gene: TRBJ2-7; d_gene: -; len: 15; abundance: -; v_gene: TRBV4-2; CDR3nt: TGTGCCAGCAGTAATCTACAGGGGGGGTTCTACGAGCAGTACTTC; CDR3aa: CASSNLQGGFYEQYF
j_gene: TRBJ1-1; d_gene: TRBD1; len: 15; abundance: -; v_gene: TRBV6-1; CDR3nt: TGTGCCAGCAGTGAACATGAAGGGGGCCAGACTGAAGCTTTCTTT; CDR3aa: CASSEHEGGQTEAFF
j_gene: TRBJ1-5; d_gene: -; len: 16; abundance: -; v_gene: TRBV11-2; CDR3nt: TGTGCCAGCAGCTTAGGACTGGGTCGGCGCAATCAGCCCCAGCATTTT; CDR3aa: CASSLGLGRRNQPQHF
j_gene: TRBJ1-1; d_gene: TRBD1; len: 15; abundance: -; v_gene: TRBV5-4; CDR3nt: TGTGCCAGCAGCTCGTTACAGGGGGTATTCACTGAAGCTTTCTTT; CDR3aa: CASSSLQGVFTEAFF
j_gene: TRBJ2-7; d_gene: -; len: 12; abundance: -; v_gene: TRBV6-1; CDR3nt: TGTGCCAGCAGTGAAGCGCTACGCGAGCAGTACTTC; CDR3aa: CASSEALREQYF
j_gene: TRBJ1-2; d_gene: -; len: 13; abundance: once; v_gene: TRBV12-3/TRBV12-4; CDR3nt: TGTGCCAGCAAACTAGACGGATCCTATGGCTACACCTTC; CDR3aa: CASKLDGSYGYTF
j_gene: TRBJ2-5; d_gene: TRBD1; len: 15; abundance: -; v_gene: TRBV28; CDR3nt: TGTGCCAGCCAAGGAGGCGGGACAGGGGAGGAGACCCAGTACTTC; CDR3aa: CASQGGGTGEETQYF
j_gene: TRBJ1-4; d_gene: -; len: 16; abundance: -; v_gene: TRBV27; CDR3nt: TGTGCCAGCAGTTTATGGGGCAGTGCAACTAATGAAAAACTGTTTTTT; CDR3aa: CASSLWGSATNEKLFF
j_gene: TRBJ1-4; d_gene: -; len: 18; abundance: -; v_gene: TRBV3-1/TRBV3-2; CDR3nt: TGTGCCAGCAGCCAAGTCCGCGGGGGGTGGTCAACTAATGAAAAACTGTTTTTT; CDR3aa: CASSQVRGGWSTNEKLFF
j_gene: TRBJ2-5; d_gene: -; len: 15; abundance: -; v_gene: TRBV5-1; CDR3nt: TGCGCCAGCAGTCGGACGGGGACATTCCAAGAGACCCAGTACTTC; CDR3aa: CASSRTGTFQETQYF
j_gene: TRBJ2-7; d_gene: TRBD2; len: 14; abundance: -; v_gene: TRBV11-2; CDR3nt: TGTGCCAGCTCCCCAGGGACTAGCGGGAGGGAGCAGTACTTC; CDR3aa: CASSPGTSGREQYF